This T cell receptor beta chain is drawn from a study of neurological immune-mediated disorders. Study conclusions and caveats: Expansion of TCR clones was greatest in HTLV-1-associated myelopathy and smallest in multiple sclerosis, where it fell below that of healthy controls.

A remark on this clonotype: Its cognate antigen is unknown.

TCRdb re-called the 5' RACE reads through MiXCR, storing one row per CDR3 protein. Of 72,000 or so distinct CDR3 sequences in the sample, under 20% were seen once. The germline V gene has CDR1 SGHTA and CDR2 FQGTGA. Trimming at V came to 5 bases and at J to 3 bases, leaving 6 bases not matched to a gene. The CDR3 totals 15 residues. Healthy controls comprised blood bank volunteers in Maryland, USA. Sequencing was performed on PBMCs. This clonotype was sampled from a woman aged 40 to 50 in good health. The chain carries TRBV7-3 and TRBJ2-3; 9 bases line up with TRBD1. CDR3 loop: CASSPTGGVTDTQYF. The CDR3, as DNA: TGTGCCAGCAGCCCAACAGGGGGCGTTACAGATACGCAGTATTTT.